These T cell receptor beta chains were read from a single sample in a study of OX40 agonist ivuxolimab in advanced cancers. Using immunoSEQ multiplex PCR, the repertoire was profiled, and TCRdb retains in-frame clones only, with some absent. The sample lists tens of thousands of clones, roughly 93% occurring once. Here the sequenced sample was CD4+ or CD8+ T cells sorted from blood, taken in a trial of the OX40 agonist ivuxolimab. The receptors originated from an adult with an advanced solid tumor such as melanoma, head and neck, liver or kidney cancer. CDR3s include the opening cysteine and the closing phenylalanine or tryptophan. The D gene is left open where the match is weak.

j_gene,d_gene,len,v_gene,CDR3nt,CDR3aa
TRBJ2-2,.,16,TRBV11-2,TGTGCCAGCAGCTTAGGGCCAGGGGCGAACACCGGGGAGCTGTTTTTT,CASSLGPGANTGELFF
TRBJ2-2,.,16,TRBV27,TGTGCCAGCACCGTTCGGCAGGGATATAACACCGGGGAGCTGTTTTTT,CASTVRQGYNTGELFF
TRBJ2-1,.,16,TRBV27,TGTGCCAGCAGTTTATGGGGCGGTGACCTCTACAATGAGCAGTTCTTC,CASSLWGGDLYNEQFF
TRBJ2-7,.,13,TRBV29-1,TGCAGCGTTGAAGACAGGGCCCTTTACGAGCAGTACTTC,CSVEDRALYEQYF
TRBJ1-1,TRBD1,15,TRBV5-1,TGCGCCAGCAGCCCACAGGGGCCCTTCTTCACTGAAGCTTTCTTT,CASSPQGPFFTEAFF
TRBJ1-4,.,15,TRBV6-5,TGTGCCAGCAGTTCCCTTGGGGGGGGAGATGAAAAACTGTTTTTT,CASSSLGGGDEKLFF
TRBJ2-2,.,14,TRBV6-1,TGTGCCAGTTTGATGGGGCCTAACACCGGGGAGCTGTTTTTT,CASLMGPNTGELFF
TRBJ2-7,TRBD1,16,TRBV5-1,TGCGCCAGCAGCGTGCCGGAGGACAGGGGATTTATCGAGCAGTACTTC,CASSVPEDRGFIEQYF
TRBJ1-1,.,14,TRBV7-8,TGTGCCAGCAGCTTAGATGCAGGGGAGACTGAAGCTTTCTTT,CASSLDAGETEAFF
TRBJ2-7,.,14,TRBV7-6,TGTGCCAGCAGCCCACGACAGGGACTCTACGAGCAGTACTTC,CASSPRQGLYEQYF
TRBJ2-3,.,14,TRBV11-3,TGTGCCAGCAGCCCCACAGGGCGCACAGATACGCAGTATTTT,CASSPTGRTDTQYF
TRBJ1-4,TRBD1,16,TRBV27,TGTGCCAGCAGCTATCTCGGACAGGGCGGCACTGAAAAACTGTTTTTT,CASSYLGQGGTEKLFF
TRBJ2-3,TRBD2,17,TRBV7-6,TGTGCCAGCCGGCCCACACAAAGCGGGGGGGCTGTAGATACGCAGTATTTT,CASRPTQSGGAVDTQYF
TRBJ1-2,.,14,TRBV6-8,TGTGCCGGGGGGGGGAGAAGGCGAGAATATGGCTACACCTTC,CAGGGRRREYGYTF
TRBJ2-7,.,15,TRBV10-3,TGTGCCATCAGTGAGTCGGCCCAGGGAGCGCGGGAGCAGTACTTC,CAISESAQGAREQYF